These 10 T cell receptor beta chains were all obtained from the same sample, sequenced in a study of identifying expanded T cells in peripheral blood. Using immunoSEQ multiplex PCR, the repertoire was profiled, and TCRdb retains in-frame clones only, with some absent. This table has some 100,000 clones, around nine tenths appearing once. The sample consisted of blood. The receptors were sampled from a person aged 18 to 70 in good health.

With respect to this clone: Different DNA sequences within this sample yield the same CDR3. The chain couples TRBV19 to TRBJ1-2; D is possibly TRBD1 (5 bases). The CDR3 totals 12 residues. Trimming removed 1 base at V and 7 bases at J, with 7 bases between. CDR1 is LNHDA, CDR2 SQIVND, per germline (reference sequence). CDR3 DNA sequence: TGTGCCAGTAGTATAGGCGGGGCTGGCTACACCTTC. Amino acids: CASSIGGAGYTF.

The gene calls are TRBV4-3 and TRBJ2-7; D is unclear. Trimming stripped 0 bases from V and 2 bases from J, with 11 bases between. Germline V lookup: CDR1 LGHNA, CDR2 YSLEER. This CDR3 is 15 amino acids long. The CDR3, as DNA: TGCGCCAGCAGCCAAGATAGGACCGGAGCCTACGAGCAGTACTTC. Protein sequence: CASSQDRTGAYEQYF.

The chain is built from TRBV4-1 and TRBJ2-3, with unresolved D. The germline V and J ends were trimmed by 0 bases and 5 bases, with 9 bases remaining between them. The germline gives CDR1 MGHRA, CDR2 YSYEKL. The CDR3 is 14 residues long. The DNA for the CDR3 is TGCGCCAGCAGCCAAGACATCATAGAAGATACGCAGTATTTT. Protein product: CASSQDIIEDTQYF.

The CDR3 is CASSYPGQHYGYTF. As DNA, the CDR3 is TGTGCCAGCAGTTACCCGGGTCAGCACTATGGCTACACCTTC. The genes are TRBV6-5 and TRBJ1-2; D is uncertain. Deletions cut 2 bases from V and 3 bases from J, with 10 bases between. CDR1 MNHEY and CDR2 SVGAGI come from the germline V gene. The CDR3 is 14 amino acids.

The chain couples TRBV6-6 to TRBJ2-5; 8 nucleotides line up with TRBD1. The CDR3 has 12 amino acids. V was clipped by 0 bases and J by 9 bases; unmatched bases: 0. Per the germline V gene, CDR1 is MNHNY and CDR2 is SVGAGI (reference sequence). CDR3 nucleotide sequence: TGTGCCAGCAGTTACTCGACAGGGGCCCAGTACTTC. Its protein product is CASSYSTGAQYF.

This chain links TRBV6-4 with TRBJ2-2; 9 nucleotides align to TRBD2. Germline loops: CDR1 MRHNA, CDR2 SNTAGT. There are 14 residues in the CDR3. V gave up 3 bases and J gave up 4 bases; unmatched junction bases: 0. The CDR3 sequence is CASSERGGTGELFF. The CDR3 DNA is TGTGCCAGCAGTGAGCGGGGGGGCACCGGGGAGCTGTTTTTT.

The rearrangement links TRBV5-1 to TRBJ2-5; D is possibly TRBD1 (6 bases). This CDR3 region has 14 residues. Germline values: CDR1 SGHRS, CDR2 YFSETQ. The ends were cut back, 4 bases at V and 2 bases at J, with 12 bases in the middle. The CDR3 is CASSTGQIQETQYF. The DNA of the CDR3 is TGCGCCAGCAGCACGGGACAAATACAAGAGACCCAGTACTTC.

The chain joins TRBV7-9 to TRBJ1-4; D unclear. Trimming took 5 bases from V and 0 from J, leaving 16 bases between them. Germline lookup yields CDR1 SEHNR and CDR2 FQNEAQ (reference sequence). The CDR3 contains 17 residues. The CDR3 DNA is TGTGCCAGCAGCCCTCGGACGGGATATGCAACTAATGAAAAACTGTTTTTT. Translated, it gives CASSPRTGYATNEKLFF.

This chain links TRBV5-3 with TRBJ2-1; D gene unclear. TRBV5-3 is labeled an ORF, and its function is uncertain. V was shortened by 3 bases and J by 4 bases, with 8 bases between the two germline ends. The CDR3 runs 13 residues. CDR3 sequence reads: CARSCDGYNEQFF. CDR3 nucleotide sequence: TGTGCCAGAAGCTGCGACGGTTACAATGAGCAGTTCTTC.

This sequence joins TRBV10-3 and TRBJ1-3; no firm D call. The CDR3 runs 13 residues. The germline V and J ends were trimmed by 0 bases and 3 bases, with 3 bases remaining between them. Germline V gives CDR1 ENHRY, CDR2 SYGVKD. The CDR3, as DNA: TGTGCCATCAGTGAGTCGGGTGGAAACACCATATATTTT. It specifies CAISESGGNTIYF.